The clone carrying this TCR beta chain was counted between two and nine times. Its target is not known. The data stem from a study of vaccination effects on CD4 cells after COVID-19. This CDR3 contains 16 residues. Germline values: CDR1 SGHTA, CDR2 FQGNSA. Trimming removed 1 base at V and 2 bases at J, with 12 bases between. Sequencing followed a ViraFEST assay step that expanded antigen-specific CD4+ T cells with viral peptide pools. The authors isolated CD4+ T cells after roughly eleven days of culture. Previously uninfected by SARS-CoV-2, the vaccine recipients also showed negative nucleocapsid antibodies. Roughly 1.9 million PBMC were placed in each well, which was supplemented with 10 IU/ml IL-2 and around 9.4 ug/ml peptides. IL-2 medium supplanted half the medium on days 3 and 7. Notes on the study in general: Both infection-induced and vaccine-induced clones contracted markedly at late post-vaccination timepoints.

TCRdb keeps only in-frame clones here, not all; method: immunoSEQ multiplex PCR. The sample lists about 21,000 clones; roughly 73% were seen once. The receptor was derived from a human donor who received a COVID-19 vaccine. The sample was CD4+ T cells from PBMCs cultured with HCoV-NL63 spike peptides, taken before COVID-19 vaccination. J is TRBJ1-5 and V is TRBV7-2, with D possibly being TRBD1 (5 bases). The CDR3 loop is CASSLDQGGGNQPQHF. In DNA form, the CDR3 reads TGTGCCAGCAGCTTAGACCAGGGCGGCGGCAATCAGCCCCAGCATTTT.